The source of this TCR beta chain is a study of tumor-infiltrating lymphocytes in primary liver carcinoma (dated by TCRdb to the late 2010s). Looking at the study overall: Between November 2015 and March 2016, about 5 patients in China with histopathologically diagnosed primary liver carcinoma had their tumors surgically resected. Hepatocellular carcinoma (four) or combined HCC and intrahepatic cholangiocarcinoma (one) was present in the five patients, who were three men and two women aged 30 to 69 years. Tumors of the five patients were stage T1-T3 N0M0 with maximum diameters of roughly 4.2 to 11 cm. Samples yielded roughly 3.65 to 7.13 million productive TCRbeta reads; read depth did not differ significantly between tissue types. For each liver tumor, the study sampled five regions along with adjacent normal tissue and blood, and applied TCRbeta repertoire sequencing, expression microarrays and whole-exome sequencing. A total of 35 or so specimens from 5 patients went through TCRbeta repertoire sequencing, namely 25 tumor regions, 5 adjacent noncancerous liver tissues and 5 peripheral blood samples. Technical replicate repertoires showed high reproducibility, with mean shared-clone rates around 0.91 and correlation coefficients above 0.95. Summary of the overall study and its limitations: Because only the TCR beta chain was sequenced and unpaired alpha chains were not captured, true repertoire diversity is likely underestimated. With just five patients in the study, the authors point out that the findings should be validated in a larger study. Consistent with antigen-driven expansion, pairs of tumor regions showed higher repertoire overlap (mean roughly 35%) than either tumor-adjacent pairs (around 17%) or tumor-blood pairs (about 15%). A significantly larger repertoire fraction was made up by the top 250 clones in tumors than in blood (p = 0.039). Bulk unsorted samples precluded comparing CD4+ and CD8+ T cell repertoires.

A constant-region primer and ProtoScript II reverse transcriptase were used to reverse-transcribe TCRbeta-specific cDNA from approximately 450 ng total RNA. The TCRbeta libraries were prepared through three rounds of nested multiplex PCR following a slightly modified ARM-PCR procedure. Multiplex TRBV1-TRBV30 forward primers and a Cbeta reverse primer were used in the first two PCR rounds, each of which was run for approximately 9 cycles. A final 25-cycle PCR with Deep VentR polymerase added sample barcodes and Illumina adapters. Amplicons of 200-500 bp were gel-purified with a QIAquick gel extraction kit before sequencing. An Illumina HiSeq 2500 was used to sequence the TCRbeta amplicons with 250-bp paired-end reads. The study's processing was this. To recover full CDR3 sequences, reads were quality-trimmed using Trimmomatic v0.33 and paired reads were then merged using FLASH v1.2.11. V, D and J germline segments were assigned to the rearranged TCRbeta sequences by MiGEC v1.2.1b. Clonotype statistics and Shannon-Wiener diversity indices were calculated with VDJtools v1.0.0. To cut down on sampling bias, every analysis after diversity analysis relied on just the 250 most abundant clonotypes from each sample. Starting from the raw public reads, TCRdb applied fastp trimming at Q25, assembled clones with MiXCR and retained in-frame beta chains. Rows are combined by CDR3 protein, so each entry shows the most common genes and DNA. TCRdb, not the original authors, processed these V and J calls. In all, the sample holds hundreds of thousands of distinct CDR3 sequences, and approximately 54% of those were seen once. About 17% of the sample lies in the top ten.

A word on this clonotype: No cognate antigen has been identified for it. One base away there is no much larger clone; base qualities are not given.

Relative to germline, V is 5 bases shorter and J is 5 bases shorter, with 15 bases between their ends. The CDR3 runs 15 residues from the cysteine to the phenylalanine. Left in the record is the CDR3 DNA by itself, 45 bases read in frame from the first base. From the germline V gene, CDR1 is MDHEN and CDR2 is SYDVKM. Blood RNA was extracted from unsorted whole blood using TRIzol reagent, and germline DNA was obtained with the DNeasy Blood & Tissue kit. At the time of sampling, the patients had chronic HBV infection and had not received any treatment. Before surgery, around 4.2 milliliters of peripheral blood were collected into K2EDTA tubes.

The chain joins TRBV28 to TRBJ1-4, with the D gene too uncertain to name. The sequenced sample was peripheral blood. This receptor was obtained from a woman in her twenties or thirties with primary liver carcinoma and hepatitis B virus infection. CDR3 region: CASSPPGSLNEKLFF. In nucleotides, the sequence is TGTGCCAGCAGTCCGCCGGGATCGCTGAATGAAAAACTGTTTTTT.